These 10 T cell receptor beta chains originate from one sample sequenced in a study of patients and donors after allogeneic stem cell transplantation. TCRdb used MiXCR to reprocess the RT-PCR reads, holding one entry per CDR3 protein. The table records about 150,000 distinct CDR3 sequences, approximately 35% of them present only once. The sample taken for sequencing was blood, either unsorted or a sorted T cell fraction (not recorded which). The receptors stem from a human donor who was either an allogeneic HSCT recipient or a stem cell or donor lymphocyte infusion donor (not recorded which). It is not recorded whose cells these are; they may come from a transplant donor.

V usage is TRBV7-3 and J usage is TRBJ2-3; possible D gene TRBD1, 5 bases. The CDR3 covers 14 residues. The V gene's germline CDR1 is SGHTA and CDR2 FQGTGA. V was trimmed by 5 bases and J by 2 bases, leaving 11 bases between them. CDR3 DNA: TGTGCCAGCAGCCAGAGTGGGGCCACAGATACGCAGTATTTT. Its translation: CASSQSGATDTQYF.

The chain is built from TRBV12-3 or TRBV12-4 and TRBJ1-2; 7 bases line up with TRBD1. This CDR3 is 14 amino acids long. Losses at the gene ends were 5 bases for V and 4 bases for J; bases not matched to a gene: 7. The CDR3 coding sequence is TGTGCCAGCAGTGGCTACGGGACAGCCTATGGCTACACCTTC. Its protein product is CASSGYGTAYGYTF.

The chain combines TRBV4-2 with TRBJ1-6; no clear D. Germline CDR1 is LGHNA and CDR2 is YNFKEQ. CDR3 length: 13 amino acids. The ends were cut back, 2 bases at V and 8 bases at J, with 7 bases in the middle. The CDR3 loop reads CASSQTRDSPLHF. The CDR3 DNA reads TGTGCCAGCAGCCAAACGAGGGATTCACCCCTCCACTTT.

The V gene is TRBV5-1, the J gene TRBJ2-5; 8 bases are a match to TRBD2. Unmatched junction bases numbered 6, after V lost 1 base and J lost 1 base. This CDR3 has 16 amino acids. Germline values: CDR1 SGHRS, CDR2 YFSETQ. The DNA of the CDR3 is TGCGCCAGCAGCTTGAGAGTAGCGGGGCGCCAAGAGACCCAGTACTTC. As protein: CASSLRVAGRQETQYF.

This clonotype was counted between two and nine times. The chain has TRBV12-3 or TRBV12-4 and TRBJ2-3; no definite D call. Trimming took 6 bases from V and 0 from J, leaving 7 bases between them. CDR3 length: 13 residues. The CDR3 here is CASRGPSTDTQYF. The CDR3 DNA sequence: TGTGCCAGCAGAGGACCGAGCACAGATACGCAGTATTTT.

This chain joins TRBV12-3 or TRBV12-4 and TRBJ1-1, with a possible D match to TRBD1 (5 bases). This CDR3 comprises 13 residues. V was cut by 2 bases and J by 6 bases, with 10 bases left in between. This chain's CDR3 is CASSLRGSPEAFF. CDR3 bases: TGTGCCAGCAGTTTACGGGGGAGCCCTGAAGCTTTCTTT.

The V and J genes are TRBV7-2 and TRBJ1-1, with a tentative D call TRBD1 (5 bases). In germline, CDR1 is SGHTA, CDR2 FQGNSA. This CDR3 is 13 amino acids long. Trimming took 2 bases from V and 7 from J, leaving 11 bases between them. CDR3 in amino acids: CASSLTGLREAFF. The CDR3 DNA reads as TGTGCCAGCAGCTTAACGGGGCTTCGTGAAGCTTTCTTT.

This clonotype was counted at least ten times. The chain links TRBV20-1 to TRBJ2-2; D is undetermined. Trimming removed 7 bases at V and 5 bases at J, with 20 bases between. Germline CDR1 reads DFQATT; CDR2 reads SNEGSKA (reference sequence). The CDR3 extends over 15 amino acids. CDR3 region: CSVRTGPTRTGELFF. The CDR3 bases are TGCAGTGTTAGGACCGGGCCTACGAGGACCGGGGAGCTGTTTTTT.

The rearrangement uses TRBV10-3 and TRBJ1-1; unclear D gene. The CDR3 loop spans 15 amino acids. The germline V and J ends were trimmed by 2 bases and 2 bases, with 12 bases remaining between them. Germline-derived CDR1 and CDR2 are ENHRY and SYGVKD. The CDR3 DNA sequence: TGTGCCATCAGTGAGCCCTTTGGGGTCAACACTGAAGCTTTCTTT. This translates into CAISEPFGVNTEAFF.

The rearrangement joins TRBV9 to TRBJ1-4, with D hard to call. V was clipped by 2 bases and J by 0 bases, with 8 bases between them. The CDR3 is made up of 15 amino acids. In germline, CDR1 is SGDLS, CDR2 YYNGEE. The CDR3 is CASSVTAATNEKLFF. As DNA, the CDR3 is TGTGCCAGCAGCGTGACGGCAGCAACTAATGAAAAACTGTTTTTT.